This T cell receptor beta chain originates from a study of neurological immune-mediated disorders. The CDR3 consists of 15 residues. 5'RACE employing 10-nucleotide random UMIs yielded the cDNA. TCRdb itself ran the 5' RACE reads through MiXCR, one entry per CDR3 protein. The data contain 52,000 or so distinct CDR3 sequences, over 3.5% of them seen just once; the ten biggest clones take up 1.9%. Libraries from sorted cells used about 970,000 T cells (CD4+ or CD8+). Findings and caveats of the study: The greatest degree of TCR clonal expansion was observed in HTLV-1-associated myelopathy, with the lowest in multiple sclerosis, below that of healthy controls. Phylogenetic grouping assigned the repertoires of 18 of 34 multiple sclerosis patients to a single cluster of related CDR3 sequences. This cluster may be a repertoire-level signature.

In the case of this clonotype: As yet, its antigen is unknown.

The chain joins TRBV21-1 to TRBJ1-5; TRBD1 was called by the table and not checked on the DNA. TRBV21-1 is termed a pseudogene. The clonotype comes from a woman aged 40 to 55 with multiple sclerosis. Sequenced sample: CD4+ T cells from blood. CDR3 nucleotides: TGTACCAGCAAAAAGGGGGGCTCGAGCAATCAGCCCCAGCATTTT. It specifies CTSKKGGSSNQPQHF.